This T cell receptor (beta chain) came from a study of technical replicates of blood from a handful of donors. With V trimmed by 1 base and J by 7 bases, 4 bases remained unmatched. CDR3 size: 15 residues. Germline CDR1 reads MNHEY; CDR2 reads SVGAGI. Method: immunoSEQ multiplex PCR; TCRdb's copy keeps in-frame clones and lacks some. The sample has tens of thousands of clones, 95% to 97% seen once. This sequence joins TRBV6-5 and TRBJ2-2; 9 nucleotides match TRBD1. The origin of this receptor is a human donor in good health. The sequenced material came from T cells isolated from PBMCs. For the CDR3, the DNA is TGTGCCAGCAGTTACTTGGGACAGGGAATCGGGGAGCTGTTTTTT. Translation: CASSYLGQGIGELFF.